The rows below give T cell receptor beta chains drawn from one sample of a study of blood T cell repertoires in COVID-19. Assay used: immunoSEQ multiplex PCR; TCRdb lists only in-frame clones, some missing. The repertoire holds around 100,000 clones, with about 90% as singletons. Input material: peripheral blood. The origin of the receptors is a human donor in a cohort sampled during active COVID-19. Each CDR3 is given with its conserved first and last residue. D genes are given only for firm matches. Clone size is stated in some rows and not others, as once, few, many or a class when expanded.

abundance,j_gene,d_gene,v_gene,CDR3aa,CDR3nt
few,TRBJ1-2,TRBD1,TRBV19,CASSIPLRTGDYGYTF,TGTGCCAGTAGTATTCCCCTACGGACAGGGGACTATGGCTACACCTTC
NA,TRBJ2-6,NA,TRBV7-3,CASSPHSGANVLTF,TGTGCCAGCAGCCCCCATTCTGGGGCCAACGTCCTGACTTTC
NA,TRBJ1-4,TRBD1,TRBV5-1,CASSLNRGREKLFF,TGCGCCAGCAGCTTGAACAGGGGGCGTGAAAAACTGTTTTTT
NA,TRBJ2-3,NA,TRBV5-6,CASSLAGYTQYF,TGTGCCAGCAGCTTGGCAGGGTATACGCAGTATTTT
few,TRBJ2-1,TRBD2,TRBV15,CATSRAMTSGPEQFF,TGTGCCACCAGCAGGGCAATGACTAGCGGACCCGAGCAGTTCTTC
once,TRBJ2-3,TRBD2,TRBV28,CASSSGTSLGTQYF,TGTGCCAGCAGCTCCGGGACTAGTCTGGGTACGCAGTATTTT
NA,TRBJ2-4,NA,TRBV7-9,CASSPYYGQEAKNIQYF,TGTGCCAGCAGCCCTTACTATGGACAAGAAGCCAAAAACATTCAGTACTTC
NA,TRBJ1-5,TRBD1,TRBV28,CASSSLQGARRNQPQHF,TGTGCCAGCAGTTCGTTACAGGGGGCCCGGCGCAATCAGCCCCAGCATTTT
once,TRBJ2-3,TRBD2,TRBV18,CASSRTSGDDTQYF,TGTGCCAGCTCACGGACTAGCGGGGACGATACGCAGTATTTT
NA,TRBJ1-2,TRBD1,TRBV4-3,CASSQEVDRAGYGYTF,TGCGCCAGCAGCCAAGAGGTAGACAGGGCCGGCTATGGCTACACCTTC
NA,TRBJ2-7,NA,TRBV19,CASSILGPSNEQYF,TGTGCCAGTAGTATTTTGGGGCCTTCGAACGAGCAGTACTTC
NA,TRBJ1-6,NA,TRBV15,CATSRAPTGQAPLHF,TGTGCCACCAGCAGAGCCCCTACAGGGCAGGCACCCCTCCACTTT
NA,TRBJ2-2,NA,TRBV4-3,CASSQSRRATGELFF,TGCGCCAGCAGCCAAAGCCGGAGGGCCACCGGGGAGCTGTTTTTT
NA,TRBJ1-1,NA,TRBV9,CASSLRTQGLATEAFF,TGTGCCAGCAGTCTCCGAACTCAGGGGCTGGCCACTGAAGCTTTCTTT
NA,TRBJ2-4,TRBD1,TRBV3-1/TRBV3-2,CASSQEVGQGRDIQYF,TGTGCCAGCAGCCAAGAGGTGGGACAGGGTCGGGACATTCAGTACTTC
NA,TRBJ2-2,NA,TRBV25-1,CASSRNTGELFF,TGTGCCAGCAGCCGGAACACCGGGGAGCTGTTTTTT
NA,TRBJ1-1,NA,TRBV4-2,CASSQAYPIPMNTEAFF,TGTGCCAGCAGCCAAGCTTACCCCATCCCTATGAACACTGAAGCTTTCTTT
once,TRBJ2-3,TRBD2,TRBV7-9,CASSLGLAVDTQYF,TGTGCCAGCAGCTTGGGACTAGCGGTGGATACGCAGTATTTT
once,TRBJ1-1,TRBD1,TRBV2,CASSARQGGTEAFF,TGTGCCAGCAGTGCCAGACAGGGAGGAACTGAAGCTTTCTTT
NA,TRBJ2-7,TRBD2,TRBV27,CASSTGLEYEQYF,TGTGCCAGCAGTACAGGACTAGAATACGAGCAGTACTTC
NA,TRBJ2-1,TRBD1,TRBV27,CASSSRTGDFSSYNEQFF,TGTGCCAGCAGTTCCCGGACAGGGGACTTCAGCTCCTACAATGAGCAGTTCTTC
NA,TRBJ2-3,TRBD1,TRBV19,CASSLGTGQSLTDTQYF,TGTGCCAGTAGTTTAGGTACGGGACAGTCCCTCACAGATACGCAGTATTTT
NA,TRBJ2-1,TRBD2,TRBV6-1,CASSEMRASGTKQFF,TGTGCCAGCAGTGAAATGAGGGCTAGCGGGACTAAGCAGTTCTTC
few,TRBJ2-7,NA,TRBV4-1,CASSLTDEQYF,TGCGCCAGCAGCCTCACGGACGAGCAGTACTTC
NA,TRBJ2-2,TRBD1,TRBV28,CASSWTGGNTGELFF,TGTGCCAGCAGTTGGACAGGGGGAAACACCGGGGAGCTGTTTTTT
NA,TRBJ2-1,NA,TRBV18,CASSPVAAVDNEQFF,TGTGCCAGCTCACCGGTGGCGGCTGTCGACAATGAGCAGTTCTTC